The T cell receptor (beta chain) under discussion was sequenced for a study of a mutant IDH1 vaccine in newly diagnosed glioma (dated by TCRdb to the early 2020s). With respect to the entire study: Vaccination started 4-6 weeks after radiotherapy alone, or was given together with temozolomide cycles in the groups whose treatment included chemotherapy. The roughly 30 treated patients were around 62% male and around 40% female, with a mean age of roughly 42 years. Prior to enrollment, patients had been given standard therapy consisting of radiotherapy alone, temozolomide alone, or radiochemotherapy with temozolomide, with the combination given to most patients. Visit V12 was the week-35 safety follow-up and visit V13 was the week-47 end of study. Peripheral blood was collected at six visits: V03 (baseline), V05, V07, V10, V12 and V13. Longitudinal TCRB deep sequencing was performed for about two dozen treated patients wherever samples were available for exploratory analyses.

Overall results and qualifications from the work: The authors stated that sample limitations prevented analyses of patient blood samples from being reproduced. Changes in the top peripheral T cell clonotypes picked up by TCRB sequencing did not appear to be linked to pseudoprogression. PBMC samples for TCRB deep sequencing were selected based on availability. Vaccine-induced immune responses across multiple MHC alleles were detected in approximately 93% of patients.

The label giving this sample's time point can be read as: week 47, end of study. Each vaccine dose was 300 ug of a 20-mer mutant IDH1 peptide in Montanide, given subcutaneously with topical imiquimod. Eight vaccinations were administered to patients in weeks 1, 3, 5, 7, 11, 15, 19 and 23, corresponding to visits V03 through V10. The donors had newly diagnosed IDH1-mutant astrocytomas of WHO grade 3 or 4 that showed loss of nuclear ATRX. The samples were drawn from NOA16, a multicentre, single-arm, open-label phase I trial in Germany that tested a mutant IDH1 peptide vaccine in humans for the first time. The DNeasy Blood and Tissue Kit was used to extract genomic DNA from EDTA blood for TCRB sequencing. Trimming at the junction amounts to 0 bases on V and 1 base on J, and the germline ends lie 10 bases apart. The CDR3 spans 15 residues, from the cysteine through the phenylalanine. Of all the DNA, just the CDR3 is kept, 45 bases in frame from base 1. The germline V gene (reference sequence) gives CDR1 as SGHKS and CDR2 as YYEKEE.

Concerning this clone: What antigen it recognizes has not been identified. No base-level quality is on record; no much larger clone is a single base apart.

Library construction relied on the immunoSEQ multiplex PCR assay. The hsTCRB Kit was used according to the manufacturer's protocol to amplify rearranged TCR beta chain sequences. An Illumina MiSeq was used to sequence the TCRB libraries. In the authors' own workflow: The proprietary platform of the kit vendor was used for demultiplexing, trimming and gene mapping. TCRdb took over this immuneACCESS table, retaining in-frame rearrangements with V and J assigned. Such tables are incomplete; in checked studies, under half of the missing clones stem from an unresolved V gene, and the remainder is unexplained. V and J calls and clone size come straight from that table; D and trimming were deduced from the DNA. Present in this sample are approximately 60,000 clones, roughly 87% of which were seen just once. 3.8% of the sample comes from the top ten.

The TCR sequence derives from a young man with glioma. The sample was PBMCs, taken from a glioma patient whose treatment included an IDH1 peptide vaccine. The V gene is TRBV5-5 and the J gene is TRBJ1-1; no D segment can be confidently identified. The CDR3 sequence is CASSLGVPWNTEAFF. The sequenced DNA: TGTGCCAGCAGCTTGGGGGTCCCCTGGAACACTGAAGCTTTCTTT.